The rows below give T cell receptor beta chains drawn from one sample of a study of cytomegalovirus exposure and HLA in healthy donors. This table comes from immunoSEQ multiplex PCR, and its TCRdb copy is limited to in-frame clones, with some not included. The table lists 210,000 or so clones, about 89% of them singletons. The sample comprised PBMCs. Receptors originate from a young woman in good health and CMV-seronegative. Each CDR3 is given with its conserved first and last residue. A D gene is named only where the DNA matches it firmly. Size tells how often a clone was seen (once, few, many) or the class of an expanded clone, and some rows leave it out.

CDR3 DNA,CDR3 protein,D gene,clone size,V gene,J gene
TGCGCCAGCAGCTTGGCTGTCAGCGGGAACACTGAAGCTTTCTTT,CASSLAVSGNTEAFF,.,few,TRBV5-1,TRBJ1-1
TGTGCCAGCAGCTTGGGTTTATTAGAGTCAGGACAAGAGACCCAGTACTTC,CASSLGLLESGQETQYF,.,.,TRBV5-8,TRBJ2-5
TGCAGCGTTGTGGCGGGACGGACGAACACTGAAGCTTTCTTT,CSVVAGRTNTEAFF,.,once,TRBV29-1,TRBJ1-1
TGTGCCAGCAGCCTAAGCCCGCAGGGGACGCAGTATTTT,CASSLSPQGTQYF,.,.,TRBV7-3,TRBJ2-3
TGTGCCAGCAGCACCAGTCGGGGTTTACAGGGCACTAATGAAAAACTGTTTTTT,CASSTSRGLQGTNEKLFF,.,.,TRBV7-9,TRBJ1-4
TGTGCCAGCAGCCTCGGTGCGCTTCCGAATGAAAAACTGTTTTTT,CASSLGALPNEKLFF,.,.,TRBV14,TRBJ1-4
TGCGCCAGCAGCCGCGGGGTTACGGGTCGAGGGGCCAACGTCCTGACTTTC,CASSRGVTGRGANVLTF,.,.,TRBV4-3,TRBJ2-6
TGCGCCAGCAGTGAATCAGGGACTGGCGTCGTCGGGGAGCTGTTTTTT,CASSESGTGVVGELFF,.,.,TRBV10-1,TRBJ2-2
TGTGCCAGCAGCTTAACGGTAGCGGGAGCGGGTGAGCAGTACTTC,CASSLTVAGAGEQYF,TRBD2,.,TRBV7-2,TRBJ2-7
TGTGCCAGTAGTATGCGGGGCGAACGTGGGGAGCAGTTCTTC,CASSMRGERGEQFF,.,.,TRBV19,TRBJ2-1
TGTGCCAGCAGCACACAGGGGGTCGCCGGGGAGCTGTTTTTT,CASSTQGVAGELFF,TRBD1,once,TRBV7-2,TRBJ2-2
TGTGCCAGCAGCGTAGAACAGTCTAATTCACCCCTCCACTTT,CASSVEQSNSPLHF,.,few,TRBV9,TRBJ1-6
TGTGCCAGCAGCCATGGGGACTTGGGGGAGCAGTACTTC,CASSHGDLGEQYF,.,.,TRBV14,TRBJ2-7
TGTGCCAGCAGCTTGGCCACAGGGGGCCACACTGAAGCTTTCTTT,CASSLATGGHTEAFF,TRBD1,.,TRBV5-5,TRBJ1-1
TGTGCCAGCTCACAACACACAGGGGACAATGAGCAGTTCTTC,CASSQHTGDNEQFF,TRBD1,.,TRBV18,TRBJ2-1
TGTGCCAGCAGCTTTAACAGGGACTATGGCTACACCTTC,CASSFNRDYGYTF,.,.,TRBV7-6,TRBJ1-2
TGTGCCAGCAGTTCGAGCCCAGGGGGCACCATCGAGGAAAACATTCAGTACTTC,CASSSSPGGTIEENIQYF,TRBD1,.,TRBV11-3,TRBJ2-4